The entry below gives a single T cell receptor beta chain sequence along with its context. The antigen remains unidentified. Treatment noted: oral pan-JAK inhibitor, 5-10 mg twice daily. Once RNA had been extracted, it was reverse transcribed into cDNA to act as the sequencing template. Method: immunoSEQ multiplex PCR; TCRdb's copy keeps in-frame clones and lacks some. In the table there are hundreds of thousands of clones, just over 65% of which are singletons. This sample was taken from a study of CD8+ T cells in alopecia areata. Whole-study results and caveats: With tofacitinib ongoing, many expanded lesional clones persisted in both scalp and blood.

This CDR3 has 14 residues. Germline loops: CDR1 SGHNT, CDR2 YYREEE (reference sequence). V was clipped by 4 bases and J by 5 bases, with 13 bases between them. The genes are TRBV5-4 and TRBJ1-5; D ambiguous. The sample here was CD4+ T cells sorted from blood, taken at roughly week 45, from a patient treated with tofacitinib. The receptor was isolated from a human donor with alopecia areata. The CDR3 reads CASSRGGTDQPQHF. Here the CDR3 DNA reads TGTGCCAGCAGCCGCGGCGGCACCGATCAGCCCCAGCATTTT.